This T cell receptor (beta chain) was identified in a study of patients and donors after allogeneic stem cell transplantation. This clonotype occurred many times. TCRdb used MiXCR to reprocess the RT-PCR reads, holding one entry per CDR3 protein. The data show 200,000 to 250,000 distinct CDR3 sequences, with 13% to 15% seen just once and 11% held by the top ten. The CDR3 runs 14 residues. With 1 base removed from V and 7 bases from J, the gap between germline ends came to 13 bases. The germline CDR1 and CDR2 sequences are SGHTA and FQGTGA. The TCR sequence derives from a human donor who was either an allogeneic HSCT recipient or a stem cell or donor lymphocyte infusion donor (not recorded which). It is not recorded whose cells these are; they may come from a transplant donor. The specimen was blood, either unsorted or a sorted T cell fraction (not recorded which). The chain carries TRBV7-3 and TRBJ1-2; D is unclear. CDR3 coding DNA: TGTGCCAGCAGCTTAAATCCCGGGCGCGGTGGCTACACCTTC. It yields the protein CASSLNPGRGGYTF.